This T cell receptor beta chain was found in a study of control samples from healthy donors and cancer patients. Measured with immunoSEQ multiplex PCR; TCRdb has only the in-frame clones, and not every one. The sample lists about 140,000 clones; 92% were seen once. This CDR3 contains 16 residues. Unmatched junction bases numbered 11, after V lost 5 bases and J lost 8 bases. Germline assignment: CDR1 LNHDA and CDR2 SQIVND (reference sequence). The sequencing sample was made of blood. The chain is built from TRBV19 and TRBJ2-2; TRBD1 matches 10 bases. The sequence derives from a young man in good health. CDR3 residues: CASSGRDRGSGGELFF. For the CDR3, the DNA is TGTGCCAGTAGTGGCCGGGACAGGGGTTCCGGTGGGGAGCTGTTTTTT.